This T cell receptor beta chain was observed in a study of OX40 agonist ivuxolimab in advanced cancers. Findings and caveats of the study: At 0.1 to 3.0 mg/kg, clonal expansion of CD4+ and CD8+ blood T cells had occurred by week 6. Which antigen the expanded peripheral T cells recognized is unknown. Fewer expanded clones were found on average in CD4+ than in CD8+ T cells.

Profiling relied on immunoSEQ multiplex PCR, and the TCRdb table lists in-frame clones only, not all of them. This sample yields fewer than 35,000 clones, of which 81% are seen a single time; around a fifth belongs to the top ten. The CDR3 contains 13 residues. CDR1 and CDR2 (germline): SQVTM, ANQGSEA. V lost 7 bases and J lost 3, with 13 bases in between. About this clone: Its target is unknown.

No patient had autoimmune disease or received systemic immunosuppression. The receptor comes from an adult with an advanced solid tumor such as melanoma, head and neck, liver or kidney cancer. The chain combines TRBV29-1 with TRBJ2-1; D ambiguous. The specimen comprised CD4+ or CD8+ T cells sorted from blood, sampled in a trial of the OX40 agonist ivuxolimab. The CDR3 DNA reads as TGCAGCGCCGGCCAAGGCAACTACAATGAGCAGTTCTTC. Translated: CSAGQGNYNEQFF.